These 24 T cell receptor beta chains originate from one sample sequenced in a study of cytomegalovirus exposure and HLA in healthy donors. Primers included in the PCR were 60 Vbeta and 13 Jbeta primers. The method was immunoSEQ multiplex PCR; TCRdb's version includes in-frame clones alone and lacks a portion of them. The repertoire consists of some 130,000 clones, with roughly 84% occurring once and the leading ten covering roughly 1.2%. Sequencing was done on a sample of PBMCs. All receptors come from a girl aged 2 to 9 in good health and CMV-seronegative.

The chain couples TRBV18 to TRBJ2-2, with 7 bases identical to TRBD1. The CDR3 covers 14 residues. Looked up from germline, CDR1 is KGHSH and CDR2 is LQKENI. V shed 6 bases, J shed 3 bases, and the junction held 4 bases outside the gene matches. This chain's CDR3 is CASSSRGHTGELFF. CDR3 nucleotides: TGTGCCAGCTCCAGTAGGGGGCACACCGGGGAGCTGTTTTTT.

This chain joins TRBV27 and TRBJ2-7, with 9 bases identical to TRBD1. Trimming at V came to 8 bases and at J to 6 bases, leaving 8 bases not matched to a gene. This CDR3 contains 13 residues. Germline lookup yields CDR1 MNHEY and CDR2 SMNVEV (reference sequence). CDR3 protein: CASGDREAREQYF. The CDR3 DNA is TGTGCCAGCGGGGACAGGGAAGCCCGCGAGCAGTACTTC.

This clone has only a few counts. The gene calls are TRBV5-6 and TRBJ2-3; 10 positions match TRBD2. This CDR3 is 16 amino acids long. Germline V CDR1 and CDR2: SGHDT, YYEEEE. V dropped 4 bases and J dropped 1; count of bases not matched to a gene: 6. CDR3 nucleotide sequence: TGTGCCAGCAGCGGGCAAGCGGGGGGGCGCACAGATACGCAGTATTTT. Its protein product is CASSGQAGGRTDTQYF.

This clone came up a few times. This chain links TRBV2 with TRBJ1-1; 9 positions agree with TRBD1. Germline assignment: CDR1 SNHLY and CDR2 FYNNEI. The CDR3 is 17 residues long. V shed 4 bases and J 6 bases; nucleotides not matched to a gene: 15. As DNA, the CDR3 is TGTGCCAGCAGTGGGGACAGGGTTACAATTGGAGGTGCTGAAGCTTTCTTT. This translates into CASSGDRVTIGGAEAFF.

This clone has just one count. DNA of the CDR3: TGTGCCAGCAGCCAAGGATCTAGCGGGGGGCCGACTCCCTACAATGAGCAGTTCTTC. This encodes CASSQGSSGGPTPYNEQFF. V is TRBV14 and J is TRBJ2-1; 11 bases agree with TRBD2. Losses at the gene ends were 1 base for V and 2 bases for J; bases not matched to a gene: 10. The CDR3 is 19 amino acids. The germline CDR1 and CDR2 sequences are SGHDN and FVKESK.

The chain uses TRBV19 and TRBJ2-3; 8 bases are shared with TRBD1. Per the germline V gene, CDR1 is LNHDA and CDR2 is SQIVND (reference sequence). V gave up 8 bases and J gave up 4 bases; unmatched junction bases: 8. The CDR3 covers 14 residues. The CDR3 DNA is TGTGCCAGTGGAGGGACAGGACGATCAGATACGCAGTATTTT. It encodes CASGGTGRSDTQYF.

The rearrangement uses TRBV7-2 and TRBJ2-7; TRBD2 aligns across 8 bases. J was trimmed by 3 bases and V by 2 bases; bases with no gene match: 6. The CDR3 runs to 15 residues. Germline CDR1 is SGHTA and CDR2 is FQGNSA. The CDR3 coding sequence is TGTGCCAGCAGCTTAAAGTCTCTAGCGGGCTACGAGCAGTACTTC. Amino acid sequence: CASSLKSLAGYEQYF.

V and J are TRBV28 and TRBJ2-2; 15 positions match TRBD2. Germline lookup yields CDR1 MDHEN and CDR2 SYDVKM. There are 19 residues in the CDR3. The junction had 12 bases not matched to a gene; V was cut back by 5 bases and J by 5 bases. This CDR3 is CASSRRTSGRASHTGELFF. CDR3 DNA: TGTGCCAGCAGTAGACGGACTAGCGGGAGGGCCTCTCATACCGGGGAGCTGTTTTTT.

There are a few counts of this clone. The genes are TRBV5-1 and TRBJ2-3; 10 nucleotides line up with TRBD1. Germline-derived CDR1 and CDR2 are SGHRS and YFSETQ. The CDR3 is 15 residues long. The V gene end was trimmed by 4 bases and the J gene end by 3 bases; junction bases not matched to a gene: 5. The CDR3 is CASSLRTGGTDTQYF. The CDR3 DNA sequence: TGCGCCAGCAGCCTCCGGACAGGGGGGACAGATACGCAGTATTTT.

The V call is TRBV27, the J call TRBJ2-3, with 9 bases fitting TRBD2. CDR3 size: 16 residues. Germline loops: CDR1 MNHEY, CDR2 SMNVEV (reference sequence). The V and J ends lost 8 bases and 5 bases, in that order; junction bases with no gene match: 14. The DNA of the CDR3 is TGTGCCAGCTCCCCCTGGGGCGGGGGGGCGGGAGATACGCAGTATTTT. Amino acids: CASSPWGGGAGDTQYF.

This chain joins TRBV2 and TRBJ1-4, with D hard to call. Germline V CDR1 and CDR2: SNHLY, FYNNEI. The V gene lost 4 bases and the J gene lost 0 bases, with 6 bases spanning the gap. The CDR3 totals 14 residues. The CDR3 coding sequence is TGTGCCAGCAGTGTTAGTGCAACTAATGAAAAACTGTTTTTT. Amino acid sequence: CASSVSATNEKLFF.

The chain recombines TRBV19 with TRBJ2-3, with 9 bases aligning to TRBD2. J gave up 0 bases and V 3 bases, and 10 bases lay outside the gene matches. Germline CDR1 and CDR2: LNHDA and SQIVND (reference sequence). This CDR3 has 18 residues. The CDR3 DNA sequence: TGTGCCAGTAGTATCGGTTCTAGCGGGGACGCCAGCACAGATACGCAGTATTTT. Translating gives CASSIGSSGDASTDTQYF.

The chain employs TRBV7-8 and TRBJ2-3, with 8 bases fitting TRBD2. V dropped 1 base and J dropped 2; count of bases not matched to a gene: 8. This CDR3 region has 17 residues. Germline CDR1 is SGHVS and CDR2 is FQNEAQ. The CDR3: CASSLESGGEFTDTQYF. The DNA of the CDR3 is TGTGCCAGCAGCTTAGAGTCCGGGGGGGAGTTCACAGATACGCAGTATTTT.

V is TRBV4-2 and J is TRBJ2-7; D call uncertain. The CDR3 contains 14 residues. Germline lookup yields CDR1 LGHNA and CDR2 YNFKEQ. Trimming removed 1 base at V and 0 bases at J, with 7 bases between. The CDR3 sequence: CASSQGGDSYEQYF. The CDR3, as DNA: TGTGCCAGCAGCCAAGGCGGAGACTCCTACGAGCAGTACTTC.

Regarding this clone: Other DNA sequences in this specimen translate into the identical CDR3. The genes are TRBV7-2 and TRBJ1-2; D may be TRBD1 (6 bases). The CDR3 contains 13 residues. The V gene lost 1 base and the J gene lost 4 bases, with 7 bases spanning the gap. From germline, CDR1 is SGHTA and CDR2 FQGNSA. In DNA, the CDR3 is TGTGCCAGCAGCTTAGAACAGGGCTATGGCTACACCTTC. This translates into CASSLEQGYGYTF.

The chain recombines TRBV9 with TRBJ2-7; D is possibly TRBD2 (6 bases). V lost 0 bases and J lost 5, with 12 bases in between. This CDR3 region has 14 residues. Germline assignment: CDR1 SGDLS and CDR2 YYNGEE. DNA for the CDR3: TGTGCCAGCAGCGTAGGCGGTAGGAGGGACGAGCAGTACTTC. Encoded protein: CASSVGGRRDEQYF.

This clone was detected only a few times. The chain joins TRBV15 to TRBJ1-3, with no clear D. CDR3 length: 15 amino acids. Germline CDR1 LNHNV, CDR2 YYDKDF (reference sequence). V dropped 5 bases and J dropped 4 bases, with 15 bases sitting between them. CDR3 coding DNA: TGTGCCACCAGCGCCCGCAGGTTAGGAGGAAACACCATATATTTT. Amino acids: CATSARRLGGNTIYF.

CDR3 loop: CACNQLKGIKGSPLHF. The DNA of the CDR3 is TGTGCCTGCAACCAATTGAAGGGGATTAAAGGTTCACCCCTCCACTTT. The V call is TRBV28, the J call TRBJ1-6; D is possibly TRBD1 (5 bases). Germline assignment: CDR1 MDHEN and CDR2 SYDVKM. V lost 11 bases and J lost 9, with 26 bases in between. The CDR3 is 16 amino acids.

This clone occurred once. CDR3 protein: CASSDTSRGMDEQYF. CDR3 coding DNA: TGTGCCAGCAGTGATACATCAAGGGGTATGGACGAGCAGTACTTC. V gene TRBV25-1 combines with J gene TRBJ2-7; the D gene is possibly TRBD1 (5 bases). V was trimmed by 3 bases and J by 5 bases, leaving 17 bases between them. Germline CDR1 MGHDK, CDR2 SYGVNS. This CDR3 region has 15 residues.

The chain carries TRBV4-2 and TRBJ1-2; 8 nucleotides line up with TRBD1. This CDR3 has 15 amino acids. Unmatched junction bases numbered 9, after V lost 1 base and J lost 8 bases. From germline, CDR1 is LGHNA and CDR2 YNFKEQ. The CDR3 DNA is TGTGCCAGCAGCCAAGGGGTCCAGGGGGCGTTCGGCTACACCTTC. Translation: CASSQGVQGAFGYTF.

V gene TRBV19 combines with J gene TRBJ2-7, with 7 bases aligning to TRBD2. Germline CDR1 is LNHDA and CDR2 is SQIVND (reference sequence). CDR3 length: 15 amino acids. V lost 5 bases, J lost 2 bases, and 9 bases stayed unmatched. This CDR3 is CASSATTRGTYEQYF. The CDR3 nucleotides are TGTGCCAGTAGTGCGACTACGCGGGGGACCTACGAGCAGTACTTC.

This clone was counted a few times. The V call is TRBV5-6, the J call TRBJ2-2, with D possibly matching TRBD2 (6 bases). CDR1 and CDR2 (germline): SGHDT, YYEEEE. The CDR3 totals 16 residues. V lost 2 bases and J lost 5, with 16 bases in between. The CDR3 DNA follows: TGTGCCAGCAGCTTAGTTACCCGGGGGTTAACCGGGGAGCTGTTTTTT. It is translated as CASSLVTRGLTGELFF.

A few counts support this clone. The rearrangement links TRBV5-6 to TRBJ2-2; 9 positions agree with TRBD1. Germline V CDR1 and CDR2: SGHDT, YYEEEE. Trimming cost V 4 bases and J 6 bases; bases outside gene matches: 13. The CDR3 loop spans 17 amino acids. The CDR3 region has the DNA TGTGCCAGCAGCCTTGTTATCCGGGACAGGGTGTCCGGGGAGCTGTTTTTT. This translates into CASSLVIRDRVSGELFF.

The gene calls are TRBV7-2 and TRBJ2-3; the match to TRBD2 covers 8 bases. The CDR3 extends over 15 amino acids. Germline lookup yields CDR1 SGHTA and CDR2 FQGNSA. V was pared by 3 bases and J by 3 bases, with 5 bases of the junction left unmatched. CDR3 residues: CASSLTGGWTDTQYF. The CDR3 bases are TGTGCCAGCAGCTTGACGGGAGGGTGGACAGATACGCAGTATTTT.